These 20 T cell receptor beta chains share one sample of origin, sequenced in a study of T cells in Graves' hyperthyroidism and ophthalmopathy. It was RNA transcripts that yielded the amplified TCR beta CDR3 regions. First-round RT-PCR with HTBI primers amplified the TCR CDR3 region. TCRdb ran MiXCR on the multiplex PCR reads and lists one entry per CDR3 protein. Among roughly 400,000 distinct CDR3 sequences listed, around a quarter were seen once. Sequenced: blood. Source of these receptors: a man aged 50 or older with Graves' hyperthyroidism.

V usage is TRBV3-1 and J usage is TRBJ2-5; weak D call: TRBD1 (5 bases). Germline V gives CDR1 LGHDT, CDR2 YNNKEL (reference sequence). Trimming took 0 bases from V and 4 from J, leaving 12 bases between them. The CDR3 is made up of 15 amino acids. Here the CDR3 DNA reads TGTGCCAGCAGCCAAGATAGGACATTACTAGAGACCCAGTACTTC. Its translation is CASSQDRTLLETQYF.

About this clonotype: Being one base from a much bigger clone, this may be a read error. The chain combines TRBV12-3 or TRBV12-4 with TRBJ2-7, with 8 positions matching TRBD1. The CDR3 is 18 residues long. This chain's CDR3 is CASSFRGLQSESSYEEYF. In nucleotides, the CDR3 is TGTGCCAGCAGTTTCAGGGGGCTACAGTCAGAGAGCTCCTACGAGGAGTACTTC.

This clonotype was detected only a few times. The chain recombines TRBV3-1 with TRBJ2-1; D may match TRBD1 or TRBD2 (5 bases each). There are 15 residues in the CDR3. V dropped 10 bases and J dropped 0 bases, with 16 bases sitting between them. CDR1 and CDR2 from the germline V gene are LGHDT and YNNKEL (reference sequence). The chain's CDR3 is CATPGAVSSYNEQFF. The CDR3 DNA sequence: TGTGCCACCCCCGGGGCGGTAAGCTCCTACAATGAGCAGTTCTTC.

At least ten counts were recorded for this clonotype. The chain uses TRBV3-1 and TRBJ2-3; D is uncertain. CDR3 length equals 12 residues. The germline V and J ends were trimmed by 6 bases and 2 bases, with 6 bases remaining between them. CDR1 LGHDT and CDR2 YNNKEL come from the germline V gene (reference sequence). The CDR3 sequence: CASRGNTDTQYF. The CDR3 DNA sequence: TGTGCCAGCAGGGGAAACACAGATACGCAGTATTTT.

The V and J genes are TRBV28 and TRBJ2-5; the D gene is possibly TRBD2 (5 bases). The germline V gene encodes CDR1 MDHEN and CDR2 SYDVKM. The CDR3 covers 14 residues. V lost 5 bases and J 5 bases, leaving 15 bases between the germline ends. CDR3 coding DNA: TGTGCCAGCAGTCCCCAGCGGCCCGGGGAGACCCAGTACTTC. It is translated as CASSPQRPGETQYF.

The rearrangement links TRBV28 to TRBJ2-7; a weak D match, TRBD2 (6 bases). CDR3 length: 15 amino acids. The germline V and J ends were trimmed by 5 bases and 7 bases, with 21 bases remaining between them. Germline lookup yields CDR1 MDHEN and CDR2 SYDVKM. CDR3 loop: CASSMGGTFYNEQYF. The CDR3 nucleotides read TGTGCCAGCAGTATGGGGGGTACTTTCTACAATGAGCAGTACTTC.

This clonotype showed up just a few times. This chain uses TRBV12-3 or TRBV12-4 with TRBJ1-5; 7 positions match TRBD1. The CDR3 extends over 15 amino acids. J was trimmed by 7 bases and V by 3 bases; bases with no gene match: 9. The CDR3 spells CASSLGDRGSQPQHF. The CDR3 nucleotides read TGTGCCAGCAGTTTGGGGGACAGAGGATCCCAGCCCCAGCATTTT.

This clonotype was picked up many times. The CDR3 DNA reads TGTGCCAGCAGTGACTTAGCGGGAGGGCCATCAGATACGCAGTATTTT. As protein: CASSDLAGGPSDTQYF. The gene calls are TRBV12-3 or TRBV12-4 and TRBJ2-3; 11 bases are a match to TRBD2. The CDR3 sequence is 16 residues long. Trimming removed 5 bases from V and 4 bases from J; junction bases left unmatched: 8.

This clonotype has ten or more counts. V usage is TRBV11-3 and J usage is TRBJ2-1; TRBD2 agrees at 16 bases. V shed 0 bases, J shed 7 bases, and the junction held 3 bases outside the gene matches. This CDR3 has 17 amino acids. CDR1 is SGHNT and CDR2 is YENEEA in the germline V gene. This CDR3 reads CASSLEGTSGRANEQFF. The CDR3 region has the DNA TGTGCCAGCAGCTTAGAAGGGACTAGCGGGAGGGCAAATGAGCAGTTCTTC.

The chain joins TRBV18 to TRBJ2-1; 11 bases match TRBD1. Germline lookup yields CDR1 KGHSH and CDR2 LQKENI. The CDR3 sequence is 14 residues long. After removal of 4 bases from V and 8 bases from J, the junction contained 4 bases not matched to a gene. CDR3 sequence (DNA): TGTGCCAGCTCACTGGACAGGGGGCTGGATGAGCAGTTCTTC. It is translated as CASSLDRGLDEQFF. Based on the CDR3 plus reference TRBV18 and TRBJ2-1, the full variable domain is NAGVMQNPRHLVRRRGQEARLRCSPMKGHSHVYWYRQLPEEGLKFMVYLQKENIIDESGMPKERFSAEFPKEGPSILRIQQVVRGDSAAYFCASSLDRGLDEQFFGPGTRLTVL.

This clonotype was seen many times. The chain has TRBV7-2 and TRBJ2-3; D unclear. CDR3 length: 16 residues. Germline CDR1 SGHTA, CDR2 FQGNSA. Trimming took 1 base from V and 4 from J, leaving 15 bases between them. CDR3 coding DNA: TGTGCCAGCAGCTTAGACCAGCGCGTCACGCCAGATACGCAGTATTTT. It is translated as CASSLDQRVTPDTQYF. Filled out from reference TRBV7-2 and TRBJ2-3, the complete variable domain reads GAGVSQSPSNKVTEKGKDVELRCDPISGHTALYWYRQSLGQGLEFLIYFQGNSAPDKSGLPSDRFSAERTGGSVSTLTIQRTQQEDSAVYLCASSLDQRVTPDTQYFGPGTRLTVL.

This clonotype was seen only a few times. The gene calls are TRBV11-2 and TRBJ1-5, with 12 positions matching TRBD1. The germline V gene encodes CDR1 SGHAT and CDR2 FQNNGV. The CDR3 is made up of 15 amino acids. The J segment lost 7 bases and the V segment lost 3 bases, leaving 4 bases of the junction unmatched. The CDR3 nucleotides read TGTGCCAGCAGCTTGGGGACAGGGGGCGGGCAGCCCCAGCATTTT. Its translation: CASSLGTGGGQPQHF.

The table lists this clonotype with a few counts. This chain links TRBV20-1 with TRBJ2-7; possibly TRBD2 for D (5 bases). Trimming left V 1 base short and J 1 base short, with 14 bases between. The CDR3 runs to 15 residues. In germline, CDR1 is DFQATT, CDR2 SNEGSKA (reference sequence). CDR3 region: CSARGPDSVSYEQYF. CDR3 bases: TGCAGTGCTAGAGGGCCTGATAGCGTGTCCTACGAGCAGTACTTC.

This clonotype was seen a few times. The V call is TRBV12-5, the J call TRBJ2-1; D remains ambiguous. V was shortened by 5 bases and J by 4 bases, with 3 bases between the two germline ends. The germline V gene encodes CDR1 LGHNT and CDR2 FRNRAP. CDR3 length: 11 amino acids. CDR3 bases: TGTGCTAGTGGTCTTTACAATGAGCAGTTCTTC. Translated: CASGLYNEQFF.

This clonotype showed up just a few times. The rearrangement joins TRBV19 to TRBJ2-1, with D uncertain. Germline V gene lookup returns CDR1 LNHDA and CDR2 SQIVND (reference sequence). CDR3 length: 15 residues. Between the trimmed V and J ends, which lost 6 bases and 0 bases, there was a span of 12 bases. The CDR3 here is CASSLSWSSYNEQFF. The CDR3 DNA sequence: TGTGCCAGTAGCCTGTCCTGGAGCTCCTACAATGAGCAGTTCTTC.

Many counts were recorded for this clonotype. The chain recombines TRBV6-1 with TRBJ1-1, with D unclear. CDR1 is MNHNS, CDR2 SASEGT, per germline. V lost 7 bases and J lost 0, with 6 bases in between. The CDR3 extends over 12 amino acids. In nucleotides, the CDR3 is TGTGCCAGCACGCGGGTGAACACTGAAGCTTTCTTT. The encoded protein is CASTRVNTEAFF.

This clonotype was counted ten times or more. The chain recombines TRBV2 with TRBJ1-1; no clear D. The V end was cut by 10 bases, the J end by 0 bases, with 6 bases between. CDR3 length: 11 residues. The germline CDR1 and CDR2 sequences are SNHLY and FYNNEI. The chain's CDR3 is CATRLNTEAFF. The CDR3 DNA reads TGTGCCACCCGGTTGAACACTGAAGCTTTCTTT.

The rearrangement uses TRBV28 and TRBJ1-5; tentative D call: TRBD1 (5 bases). Germline V gene lookup returns CDR1 MDHEN and CDR2 SYDVKM. Trimming took off 5 bases at V and 5 bases at J, with 16 bases between the two ends. The CDR3 contains 15 residues. In nucleotides, the CDR3 is TGTGCCAGCAGTCCTATCGACAGAACCCATCAGCCCCAGCATTTT. It translates to CASSPIDRTHQPQHF.

This clonotype came up many times. The rearrangement uses TRBV7-2 and TRBJ2-3; no definite D call. The CDR3 consists of 14 residues. Trimming removed 2 bases at V and 2 bases at J, with 8 bases between. Per the germline V gene, CDR1 is SGHTA and CDR2 is FQGNSA. For the CDR3, the DNA is TGTGCCAGCAGCTTATACGGACCCACAGATACGCAGTATTTT. The encoded protein is CASSLYGPTDTQYF. Combining the CDR3 with reference TRBV7-2 and TRBJ2-3 gives the whole variable domain GAGVSQSPSNKVTEKGKDVELRCDPISGHTALYWYRQSLGQGLEFLIYFQGNSAPDKSGLPSDRFSAERTGGSVSTLTIQRTQQEDSAVYLCASSLYGPTDTQYFGPGTRLTVL.

This chain links TRBV29-1 with TRBJ2-1, with no clear D. Germline lookup yields CDR1 SQVTM and CDR2 ANQGSEA. This CDR3 contains 14 residues. V was cut by 4 bases and J by 4 bases, with 14 bases left in between. The CDR3 region has the DNA TGCAGCGTTGTAGGCGGAATCAAATACAATGAGCAGTTCTTC. This gives the protein CSVVGGIKYNEQFF.